What follows are 29 T cell receptor beta chains derived from one specimen sequenced in a study of cytomegalovirus exposure and HLA in healthy donors. Data came from immunoSEQ multiplex PCR; TCRdb stores just in-frame clones and leaves some out. The sample has 160,000 or so clones; around 89% are singletons. Sequenced sample: PBMCs. Receptors originate from a young man in good health and CMV-seronegative.

The rearrangement uses TRBV10-3 and TRBJ2-1, with TRBD2 as a possible D gene (7 bases). There are 17 residues in the CDR3. Trimming took 2 bases from V and 9 from J, leaving 23 bases between them. Germline V lookup: CDR1 ENHRY, CDR2 SYGVKD. CDR3 in DNA: TGTGCCATCAGTGAGCCAGAGGGAGGGGGGGGGCCCAGTGAGCAGTTCTTC. Amino acids: CAISEPEGGGGPSEQFF.

V usage is TRBV6-5 and J usage is TRBJ2-3; D is uncertain. The ends were cut back, 5 bases at V and 7 bases at J, with 13 bases in the middle. Germline V gives CDR1 MNHEY, CDR2 SVGAGI. This CDR3 region has 13 residues. CDR3 loop: CASSMFEANTQYF. The CDR3 DNA reads as TGTGCCAGCAGTATGTTCGAGGCAAATACGCAGTATTTT.

Only one count was recorded for this clone. The chain couples TRBV6-5 to TRBJ2-3, with TRBD2 identical over 9 bases. The CDR3 consists of 13 residues. CDR1 and CDR2 (germline): MNHEY, SVGAGI. V shed 8 bases, J shed 2 bases, and the junction held 2 bases outside the gene matches. The CDR3 loop reads CASLAGNTDTQYF. The DNA of the CDR3 is TGTGCCAGCCTAGCGGGAAACACAGATACGCAGTATTTT.

CDR3 amino acids: CASSSFVGDLGTDTQYF. The CDR3 region has the DNA TGCGCCAGCAGCTCCTTCGTGGGGGACTTAGGCACAGATACGCAGTATTTT. The gene calls are TRBV5-1 and TRBJ2-3, with a tentative D call TRBD2 (6 bases). The CDR3 has 17 residues. Trimming cost V 3 bases and J 1 base, with 18 bases left between them. From germline, CDR1 is SGHRS and CDR2 YFSETQ.

V and J are TRBV9 and TRBJ2-2; the D gene is possibly TRBD2 (5 bases). CDR1 and CDR2 (germline): SGDLS, YYNGEE. V was shortened by 0 bases and J by 6 bases, with 9 bases between the two germline ends. CDR3 length equals 14 residues. CDR3 residues: CASSVVAMAGELFF. The CDR3 nucleotides are TGTGCCAGCAGCGTAGTAGCGATGGCCGGGGAGCTGTTTTTT. Full variable domain (rest looked up from reference TRBV9 and TRBJ2-2): DSGVTQTPKHLITATGQRVTLRCSPRSGDLSVYWYQQSLDQGLQFLIQYYNGEERAKGNILERFSAQQFPDLHSELNLSSLELGDSALYFCASSVVAMAGELFFGEGSRLTVL.

The rearrangement links TRBV7-6 to TRBJ2-2; TRBD1 agrees at 9 bases. Unmatched junction bases numbered 8, after V lost 4 bases and J lost 8 bases. The CDR3 runs 15 residues. Germline V lookup: CDR1 SGHVS, CDR2 FNYEAQ. CDR3 coding DNA: TGTGCCAGCAGCTGGACGGACAGGGGACCAGGGGAGCTGTTTTTT. It codes for CASSWTDRGPGELFF.

V usage is TRBV5-6 and J usage is TRBJ2-7; perhaps TRBD2 as D (6 bases). Germline CDR1 and CDR2: SGHDT and YYEEEE. The CDR3 length is 13 residues. V lost 4 bases, J lost 5 bases, and 13 bases lay in between. CDR3 DNA: TGTGCCAGCAGCCTCGGGACTTCTCACGAGCAGTACGTC. Its translation: CASSLGTSHEQYV.

Turning to this clone: The junction departs from the called germline gene at one end, perhaps through a read error. The chain has TRBV7-7 and TRBJ2-1; a weak D match, TRBD1 (6 bases). Germline values: CDR1 SSHAT, CDR2 FNYEAQ (reference sequence). The length of the CDR3 is 15 residues. The CDR3 coding sequence is TGTGCTAGCAGCTTAGCAAAGGGACAATTCAATGAGCAGTTCTTC. Its protein product is CASSLAKGQFNEQFF.

The chain uses TRBV6-1 and TRBJ2-7; 7 bases line up with TRBD1. The junction had 10 bases not matched to a gene; V was cut back by 8 bases and J by 0 bases. CDR3 length: 15 amino acids. Germline CDR1 reads MNHNS; CDR2 reads SASEGT. CDR3 DNA: TGTGCCAGCGCACTCTCTCGGGACAGCTCCTACGAGCAGTACTTC. Translation: CASALSRDSSYEQYF.

This sequence joins TRBV2 and TRBJ2-1, with a tentative D call TRBD2 (5 bases). Germline loops: CDR1 SNHLY, CDR2 FYNNEI. The CDR3 runs to 13 residues. Deletions cut 7 bases from V and 8 bases from J, with 15 bases between. CDR3 in DNA: TGTGCCAGCACGAGCCTAGCCAGCGATGAGCAGTTCTTC. This sequence encodes CASTSLASDEQFF.

In nucleotides, the CDR3 is TGTGCCAGCAGTGAAGCCGGGGGGGGCACTGAAGCTTTCTTT. Translating it yields CASSEAGGGTEAFF. The chain recombines TRBV6-1 with TRBJ1-1; D is perhaps TRBD1 (5 bases). V was pared by 0 bases and J by 4 bases, with 9 bases between. This CDR3 is built from 14 residues. Per germline, CDR1 MNHNS and CDR2 SASEGT.

The genes are TRBV7-8 and TRBJ1-3; D gene uncertain. The V end was cut by 5 bases, the J end by 3 bases, with 5 bases between. CDR3 length equals 12 residues. CDR1 SGHVS and CDR2 FQNEAQ come from the germline V gene. CDR3 sequence: CASSQDGNTIYF. DNA for the CDR3: TGTGCCAGCAGCCAGGATGGAAACACCATATATTTT.

The V gene is TRBV2, the J gene TRBJ2-3; D is unresolved. V was shortened by 10 bases and J by 1 base, with 15 bases between the two germline ends. The CDR3 sequence is 14 residues long. The germline CDR1 and CDR2 sequences are SNHLY and FYNNEI. Here the CDR3 DNA reads TGTGCCACTTCCTACCGCCCGGGCACAGATACGCAGTATTTT. Protein product: CATSYRPGTDTQYF.

The rearrangement links TRBV25-1 to TRBJ2-2; D ambiguous. Germline V gene sequence: CDR1 MGHDK, CDR2 SYGVNS. This CDR3 spans 10 amino acids. The germline V and J ends were trimmed by 8 bases and 8 bases, with 6 bases remaining between them. The CDR3 DNA reads TGTGCCAGCCGAGGTGGGGAGCTGTTTTTT. Translating gives CASRGGELFF. Together with reference TRBV25-1 and TRBJ2-2, the CDR3 gives the full variable domain: EADIYQTPRYLVIGTGKKITLECSQTMGHDKMYWYQQDPGMELHLIHYSYGVNSTEKGDLSSESTVSRIRTEHFPLTLESARPSHTSQYLCASRGGELFFGEGSRLTVL.

This clone was counted between two and nine times. This chain uses TRBV28 with TRBJ2-7; 12 nucleotides line up with TRBD2. The CDR3 length is 16 residues. The V gene end was trimmed by 4 bases and the J gene end by 1 base; junction bases not matched to a gene: 5. Germline CDR1 is MDHEN and CDR2 is SYDVKM. The CDR3 DNA follows: TGTGCCAGCAGTTCCCTCACTAGCGGGGGGTCCTACGAGCAGTACGTC. Translated, it gives CASSSLTSGGSYEQYV.

The J gene is TRBJ1-6, the V gene TRBV6-1, with a weak D call TRBD1 (5 bases). Deletions cut 4 bases from V and 2 bases from J, with 9 bases between. The germline V gene encodes CDR1 MNHNS and CDR2 SASEGT. This CDR3 has 15 residues. CDR3 region: CASSGGLTYNSPLHF. The CDR3 DNA is TGTGCCAGCAGTGGGGGACTCACCTATAATTCACCCCTCCACTTT.

This chain uses TRBV7-2 with TRBJ2-1, with D possibly being TRBD2 (6 bases). Between the trimmed V and J ends, which lost 0 bases and 5 bases, there was a span of 11 bases. The germline CDR1 and CDR2 sequences are SGHTA and FQGNSA. The CDR3 sequence is 15 residues long. CDR3 sequence: CASSLALGGNNEQFF. For the CDR3, the DNA is TGTGCCAGCAGCTTAGCGCTCGGCGGGAACAATGAGCAGTTCTTC. Filled out from reference TRBV7-2 and TRBJ2-1, the complete variable domain reads GAGVSQSPSNKVTEKGKDVELRCDPISGHTALYWYRQSLGQGLEFLIYFQGNSAPDKSGLPSDRFSAERTGGSVSTLTIQRTQQEDSAVYLCASSLALGGNNEQFFGPGTRLTVL.

The rearrangement links TRBV30 to TRBJ1-2; weak D call: TRBD1 (6 bases). Germline assignment: CDR1 GTSNPN and CDR2 SVGIG (reference sequence). The CDR3 extends over 12 amino acids. Trimming took off 5 bases at V and 0 bases at J, with 7 bases between the two ends. DNA for the CDR3: TGTGCCTGGGACAGGACTAACTATGGCTACACCTTC. It specifies CAWDRTNYGYTF.

The V call is TRBV2, the J call TRBJ2-2, with 9 positions matching TRBD1. From germline, CDR1 is SNHLY and CDR2 FYNNEI. CDR3 length equals 17 residues. The J segment lost 1 base and the V segment lost 4 bases, leaving 7 bases of the junction unmatched. CDR3 coding DNA: TGTGCCAGCAGTGGCCCCGGGACAGGGTGGAACACCGGGGAGCTGTTTTTT. Its translation is CASSGPGTGWNTGELFF.

The table lists this clone with a count of one. The gene calls are TRBV18 and TRBJ1-1; no reliable D call. CDR1 and CDR2 (germline): KGHSH, LQKENI. V was cut by 3 bases and J by 1 base, with 9 bases left in between. The CDR3 spans 14 residues. The CDR3 reads CASSPRGGNTEAFF. The CDR3 DNA sequence: TGTGCCAGCTCACCCCGAGGTGGGAACACTGAAGCTTTCTTT.

This rearrangement joins TRBV7-8 to TRBJ2-3, with D perhaps matching TRBD1 (5 bases). In germline, CDR1 is SGHVS, CDR2 FQNEAQ. V gave up 5 bases and J gave up 1 base, with 13 bases separating them. This CDR3 region has 15 residues. CDR3 in amino acids: CASSQPTDRTDTQYF. Written as DNA, the CDR3 is TGTGCCAGCAGCCAACCGACAGATCGCACAGATACGCAGTATTTT.

This clone was counted only a few times. The chain combines TRBV19 with TRBJ2-5, with TRBD2 identical over 8 bases. The V segment lost 3 bases and the J segment 4 bases; nucleotides outside the gene matches: 13. The CDR3 totals 17 residues. From germline, CDR1 is LNHDA and CDR2 SQIVND (reference sequence). DNA of the CDR3: TGTGCCAGTAGTATTCGATCCACAGCGGGACTAGGAGAGACCCAGTACTTC. Translation: CASSIRSTAGLGETQYF.

This chain connects TRBV5-6 to TRBJ1-2; 7 positions match TRBD1. V shed 0 bases, J shed 5 bases, and the junction held 1 base outside the gene matches. CDR1 is SGHDT and CDR2 is YYEEEE in the germline V gene. The CDR3 length is 13 residues. CDR3 protein: CASSLDRGYGYTF. The CDR3 coding sequence is TGTGCCAGCAGCTTGGACAGGGGATATGGCTACACCTTC.

The chain links TRBV5-4 to TRBJ2-2; D perhaps matches TRBD2 (5 bases). Germline CDR1 SGHNT, CDR2 YYREEE (reference sequence). This CDR3 contains 16 residues. V lost 3 bases to trimming and J lost 0 bases, with 12 bases between them. The CDR3 loop is CASSWELPANTGELFF. Here the CDR3 DNA reads TGTGCCAGCAGCTGGGAGTTGCCCGCGAACACCGGGGAGCTGTTTTTT.

The rearrangement joins TRBV6-5 to TRBJ1-3; no clear D gene. The CDR3 is 14 residues long. CDR1 is MNHEY, CDR2 SVGAGI, per germline. The germline V and J ends were trimmed by 3 bases and 7 bases, with 13 bases remaining between them. CDR3 nucleotides: TGTGCCAGCAGTTATGGTGGGCTTGGGAACACCATATATTTT. It encodes CASSYGGLGNTIYF.

The chain uses TRBV28 and TRBJ1-1; TRBD1 matches 10 bases. V was pared by 5 bases and J by 10 bases, with 7 bases of the junction left unmatched. The CDR3 is 13 amino acids. CDR1 MDHEN and CDR2 SYDVKM come from the germline V gene. The CDR3 coding sequence is TGTGCCAGCAGTGGGGACAGGGGACGGGGAGCTTTCTTT. Protein: CASSGDRGRGAFF.

The chain carries TRBV25-1 and TRBJ2-2, with D maybe TRBD2 (5 bases). This CDR3 is 17 amino acids long. Germline CDR1 MGHDK, CDR2 SYGVNS. Between the trimmed V and J ends, which lost 1 base and 5 bases, there was a span of 17 bases. Here the CDR3 reads CASSELSGRGWTGELFF. The CDR3 DNA reads TGTGCCAGCAGTGAATTGTCGGGGAGAGGATGGACCGGGGAGCTGTTTTTT.

This chain joins TRBV27 and TRBJ2-1, with 9 bases matching TRBD2. J lost 6 bases, V lost 1 base, and 4 bases had no gene match. This CDR3 comprises 15 residues. CDR1 and CDR2 (germline): MNHEY, SMNVEV (reference sequence). CDR3 sequence reads: CASSLWSGGSNEQFF. Here the CDR3 DNA reads TGTGCCAGCAGTTTATGGAGCGGGGGGTCCAATGAGCAGTTCTTC.

This chain connects TRBV7-6 to TRBJ1-1, with D possibly being TRBD1 (5 bases). Germline lookup yields CDR1 SGHVS and CDR2 FNYEAQ. V dropped 5 bases and J dropped 2 bases, with 15 bases sitting between them. The CDR3 runs to 15 residues. The CDR3 protein is CASSQSPGSNTEAFF. DNA of the CDR3: TGTGCCAGCAGCCAGAGTCCAGGGTCAAACACTGAAGCTTTCTTT.